This record covers a single T cell receptor beta chain. The sample comes from a study of blood T cell repertoires in COVID-19. Looking at the study overall: The United States, Italy and Spain supplied acute and convalescent COVID-19 samples. The analysed material was cDNA or gDNA that came from T cells, B-cell-depleted T cells, or PBMCs.

Authors' methods: Amplification with reference gene primers provided the estimates of nucleated cell counts. Sequencing used immunoSEQ multiplex PCR; TCRdb keeps in-frame clones, though not all of them. Clone size and the V and J calls come from that table; the DNA yielded D and trimming. The top ten hold around 1.5% of the sample, which has under 250,000 clones, approximately 89% seen once. The sample comprised peripheral blood. The sequence was obtained from a woman aged 60-75 years who had recovered from COVID-19.

The chain's CDR3 is CASSLVEDTQYF. DNA for the CDR3: TGTGCCAGCAGCTTGGTCGAGGATACGCAGTATTTT. This chain connects TRBV7-2 to TRBJ2-3, with no clear D. The CDR3 runs 12 residues. Trimming pared 3 bases from V and 6 bases from J, leaving 7 bases between. Germline V gene data show CDR1 as SGHTA and CDR2 as FQGNSA. The full variable domain, completed using reference TRBV7-2 and TRBJ2-3, is GAGVSQSPSNKVTEKGKDVELRCDPISGHTALYWYRQSLGQGLEFLIYFQGNSAPDKSGLPSDRFSAERTGGSVSTLTIQRTQQEDSAVYLCASSLVEDTQYFGPGTRLTVL.